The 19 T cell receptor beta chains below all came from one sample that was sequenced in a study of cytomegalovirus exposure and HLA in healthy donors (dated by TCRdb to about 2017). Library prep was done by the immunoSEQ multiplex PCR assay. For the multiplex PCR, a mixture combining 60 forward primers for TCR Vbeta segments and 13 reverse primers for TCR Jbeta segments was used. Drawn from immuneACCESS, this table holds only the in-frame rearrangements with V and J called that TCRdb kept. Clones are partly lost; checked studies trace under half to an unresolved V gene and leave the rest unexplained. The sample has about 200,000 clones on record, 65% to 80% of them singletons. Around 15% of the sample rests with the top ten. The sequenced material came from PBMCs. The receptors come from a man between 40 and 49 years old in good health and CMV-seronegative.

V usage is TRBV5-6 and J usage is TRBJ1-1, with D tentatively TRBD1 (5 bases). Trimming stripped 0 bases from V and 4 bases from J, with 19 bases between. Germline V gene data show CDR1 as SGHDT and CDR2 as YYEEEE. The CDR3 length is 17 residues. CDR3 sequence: CASSLASRWGGVTEAFF. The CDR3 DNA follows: TGTGCCAGCAGCTTGGCCTCGCGTTGGGGGGGGGTCACTGAAGCTTTCTTT.

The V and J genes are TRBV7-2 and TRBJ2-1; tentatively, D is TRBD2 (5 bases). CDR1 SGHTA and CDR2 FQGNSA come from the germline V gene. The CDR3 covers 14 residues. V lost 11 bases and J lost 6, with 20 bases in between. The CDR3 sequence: CALGAGRGGNEQFF. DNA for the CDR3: TGTGCCCTCGGCGCAGGACGGGGTGGCAATGAGCAGTTCTTC.

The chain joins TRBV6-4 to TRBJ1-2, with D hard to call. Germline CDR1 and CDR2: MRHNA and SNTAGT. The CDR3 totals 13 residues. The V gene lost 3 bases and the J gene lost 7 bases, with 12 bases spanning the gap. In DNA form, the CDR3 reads TGTGCCAGCAGTGATCGAGGGTTCGGTGGCTACACCTTC. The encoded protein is CASSDRGFGGYTF.

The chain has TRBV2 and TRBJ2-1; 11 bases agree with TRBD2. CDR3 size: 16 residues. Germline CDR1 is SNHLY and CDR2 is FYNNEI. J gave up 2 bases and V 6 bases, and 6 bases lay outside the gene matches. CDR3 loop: CASSDTSGRTYNEQFF. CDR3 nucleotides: TGTGCCAGCAGCGATACTAGCGGGAGAACCTACAATGAGCAGTTCTTC.

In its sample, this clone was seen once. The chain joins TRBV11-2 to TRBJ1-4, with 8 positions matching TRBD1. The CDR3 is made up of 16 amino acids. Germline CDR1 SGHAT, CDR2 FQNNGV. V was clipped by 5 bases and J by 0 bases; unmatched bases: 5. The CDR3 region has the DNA TGTGCCAGCAGCCTACAGGGGGTTGCAACTAATGAAAAACTGTTTTTT. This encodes CASSLQGVATNEKLFF.

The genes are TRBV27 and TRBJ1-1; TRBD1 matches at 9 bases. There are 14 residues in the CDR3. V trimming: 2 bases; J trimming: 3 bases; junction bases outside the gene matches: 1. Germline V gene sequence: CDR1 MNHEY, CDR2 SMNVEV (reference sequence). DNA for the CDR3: TGTGCCAGCAGTTTAGGGACAGGGTACACTGAAGCTTTCTTT. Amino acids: CASSLGTGYTEAFF.

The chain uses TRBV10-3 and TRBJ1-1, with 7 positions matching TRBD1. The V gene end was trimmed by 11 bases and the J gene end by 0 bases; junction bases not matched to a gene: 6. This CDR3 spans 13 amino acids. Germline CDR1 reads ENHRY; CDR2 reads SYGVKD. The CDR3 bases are TGTGCCGCATCCGGGACAGTGAACACTGAAGCTTTCTTT. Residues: CAASGTVNTEAFF.

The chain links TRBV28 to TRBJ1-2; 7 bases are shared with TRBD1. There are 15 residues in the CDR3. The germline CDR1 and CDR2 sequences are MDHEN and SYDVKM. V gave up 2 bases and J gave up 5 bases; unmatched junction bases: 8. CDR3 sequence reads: CASSLGGQHAYGYTF. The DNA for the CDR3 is TGTGCCAGCAGTTTAGGGGGACAGCACGCGTATGGCTACACCTTC.

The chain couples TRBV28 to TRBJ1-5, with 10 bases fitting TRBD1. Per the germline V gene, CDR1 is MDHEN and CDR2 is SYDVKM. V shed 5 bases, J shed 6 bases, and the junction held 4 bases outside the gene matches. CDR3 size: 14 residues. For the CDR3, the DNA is TGTGCCAGCAGTAGCGGGACAGGGGCTCAGCCCCAGCATTTT. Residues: CASSSGTGAQPQHF.

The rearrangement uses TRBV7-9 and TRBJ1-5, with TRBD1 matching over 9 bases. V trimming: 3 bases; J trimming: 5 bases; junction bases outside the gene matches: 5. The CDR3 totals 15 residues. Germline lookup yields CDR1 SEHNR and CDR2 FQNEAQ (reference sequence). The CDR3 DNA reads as TGTGCCAGCAGCTTTGGGACAGGGCAAGATCAGCCCCAGCATTTT. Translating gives CASSFGTGQDQPQHF.

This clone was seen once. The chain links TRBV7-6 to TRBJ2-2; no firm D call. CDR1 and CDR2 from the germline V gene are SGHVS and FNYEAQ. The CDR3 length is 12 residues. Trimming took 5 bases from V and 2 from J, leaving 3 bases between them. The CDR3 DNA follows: TGTGCCAGCAGCCTTAACACCGGGGAGCTGTTTTTT. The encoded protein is CASSLNTGELFF.

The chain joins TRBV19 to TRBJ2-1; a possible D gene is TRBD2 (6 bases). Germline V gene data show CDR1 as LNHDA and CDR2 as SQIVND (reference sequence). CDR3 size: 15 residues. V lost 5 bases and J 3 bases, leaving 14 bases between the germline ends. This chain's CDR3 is CASSSSEGGYNEQFF. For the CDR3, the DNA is TGTGCCAGTAGTTCCTCGGAGGGAGGCTACAATGAGCAGTTCTTC.

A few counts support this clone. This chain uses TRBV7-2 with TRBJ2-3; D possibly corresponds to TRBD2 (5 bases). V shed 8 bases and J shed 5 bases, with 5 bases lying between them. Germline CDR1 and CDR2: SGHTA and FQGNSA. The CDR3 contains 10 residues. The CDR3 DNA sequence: TGTGCCAGCGGACTAGATACGCAGTATTTT. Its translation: CASGLDTQYF.

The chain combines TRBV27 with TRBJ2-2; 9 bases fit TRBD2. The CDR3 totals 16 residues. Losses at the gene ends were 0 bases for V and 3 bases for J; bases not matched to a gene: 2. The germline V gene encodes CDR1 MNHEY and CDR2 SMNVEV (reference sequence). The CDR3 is CASSLSGTSYTGELFF. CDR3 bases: TGTGCCAGCAGTTTATCGGGGACTAGCTACACCGGGGAGCTGTTTTTT.

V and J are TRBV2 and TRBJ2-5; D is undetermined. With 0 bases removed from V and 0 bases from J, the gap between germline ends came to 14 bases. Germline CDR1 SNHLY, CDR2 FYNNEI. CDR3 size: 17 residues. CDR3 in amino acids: CASSEARTANNQETQYF. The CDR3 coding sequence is TGTGCCAGCAGTGAAGCGCGAACAGCTAATAACCAAGAGACCCAGTACTTC.

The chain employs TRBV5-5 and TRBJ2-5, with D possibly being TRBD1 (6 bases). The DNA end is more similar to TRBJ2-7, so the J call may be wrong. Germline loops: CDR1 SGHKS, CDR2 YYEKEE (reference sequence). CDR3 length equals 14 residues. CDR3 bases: TGTGCCAGCAGCTTGAAGGGGGTGTACTACGAGCAGTACTTC. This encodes CASSLKGVYYEQYF.

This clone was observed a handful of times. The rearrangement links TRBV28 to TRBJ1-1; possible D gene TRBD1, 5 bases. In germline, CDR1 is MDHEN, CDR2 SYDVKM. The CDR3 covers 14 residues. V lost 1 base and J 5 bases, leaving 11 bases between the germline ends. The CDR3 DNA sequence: TGTGCCAGCAGTTTATCAGGGCTCTGGACTGAAGCTTTCTTT. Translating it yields CASSLSGLWTEAFF. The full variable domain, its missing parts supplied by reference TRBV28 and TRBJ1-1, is DVKVTQSSRYLVKRTGEKVFLECVQDMDHENMFWYRQDPGLGLRLIYFSYDVKMKEKGDIPEGYSVSREKKERFSLILESASTNQTSMYLCASSLSGLWTEAFFGQGTRLTVV.

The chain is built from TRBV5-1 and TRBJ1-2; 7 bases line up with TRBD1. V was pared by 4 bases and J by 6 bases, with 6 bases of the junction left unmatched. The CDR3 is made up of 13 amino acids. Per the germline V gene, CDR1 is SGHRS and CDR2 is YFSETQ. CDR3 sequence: CASSPGQRNGYTF. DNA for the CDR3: TGCGCCAGCAGCCCGGGACAGAGGAATGGCTACACCTTC.

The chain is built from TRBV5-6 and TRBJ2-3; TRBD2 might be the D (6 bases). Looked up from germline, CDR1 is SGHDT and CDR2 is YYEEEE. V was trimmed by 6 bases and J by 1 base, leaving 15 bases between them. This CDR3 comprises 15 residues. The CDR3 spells CASKASGGGTDTQYF. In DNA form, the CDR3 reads TGTGCCAGCAAAGCTTCGGGCGGGGGCACAGATACGCAGTATTTT.